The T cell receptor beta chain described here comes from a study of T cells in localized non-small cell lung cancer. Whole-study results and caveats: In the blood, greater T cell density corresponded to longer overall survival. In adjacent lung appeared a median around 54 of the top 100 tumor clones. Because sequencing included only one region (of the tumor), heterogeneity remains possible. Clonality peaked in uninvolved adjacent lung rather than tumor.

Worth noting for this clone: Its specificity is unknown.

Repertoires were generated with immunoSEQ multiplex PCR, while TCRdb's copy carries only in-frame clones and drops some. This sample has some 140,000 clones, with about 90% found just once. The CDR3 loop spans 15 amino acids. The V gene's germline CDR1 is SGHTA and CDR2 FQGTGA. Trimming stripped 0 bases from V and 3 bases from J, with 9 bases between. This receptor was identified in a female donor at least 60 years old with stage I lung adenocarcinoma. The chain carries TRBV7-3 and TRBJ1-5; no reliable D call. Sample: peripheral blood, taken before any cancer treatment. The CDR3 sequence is CASSLTSEPNQPQHF. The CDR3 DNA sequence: TGTGCCAGCAGCTTAACCTCTGAACCCAATCAGCCCCAGCATTTT. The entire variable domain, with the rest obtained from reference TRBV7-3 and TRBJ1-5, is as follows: GAGVSQTPSNKVTEKGKYVELRCDPISGHTALYWYRQSLGQGPEFLIYFQGTGAADDSGLPNDRFFAVRPEGSVSTLKIQRTERGDSAVYLCASSLTSEPNQPQHFGDGTRLSIL.